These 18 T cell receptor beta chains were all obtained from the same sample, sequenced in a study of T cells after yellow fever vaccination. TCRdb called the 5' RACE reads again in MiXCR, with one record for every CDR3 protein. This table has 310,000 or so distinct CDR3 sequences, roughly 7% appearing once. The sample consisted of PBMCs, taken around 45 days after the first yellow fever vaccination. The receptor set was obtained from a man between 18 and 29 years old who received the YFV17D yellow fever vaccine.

CDR3 DNA sequence: TGCGCCAGCAGGAAAGGGGCCCTAGCGGGGGCTCTCTCCTACGAGCAGTACTTC. Its protein product is CASRKGALAGALSYEQYF. This chain links TRBV4-1 with TRBJ2-7, with 10 bases fitting TRBD2. In germline, CDR1 is MGHRA, CDR2 YSYEKL. The CDR3 totals 18 residues. With V trimmed by 6 bases and J by 0 bases, 14 bases remained unmatched.

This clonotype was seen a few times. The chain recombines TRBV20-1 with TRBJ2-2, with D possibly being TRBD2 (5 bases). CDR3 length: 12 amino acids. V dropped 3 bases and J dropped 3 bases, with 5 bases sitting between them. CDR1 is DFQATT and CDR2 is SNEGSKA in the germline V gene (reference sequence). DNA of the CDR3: TGCAGTGCTAGGAGGGACACCGGGGAGCTGTTTTTT. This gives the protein CSARRDTGELFF.

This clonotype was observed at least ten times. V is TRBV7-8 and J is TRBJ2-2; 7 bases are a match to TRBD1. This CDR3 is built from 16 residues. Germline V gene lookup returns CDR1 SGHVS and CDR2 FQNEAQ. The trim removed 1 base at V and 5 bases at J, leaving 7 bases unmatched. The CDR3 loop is CASSLGFAQGTGELFF. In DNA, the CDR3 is TGTGCCAGCAGCTTAGGTTTTGCACAGGGGACCGGGGAGCTGTTTTTT.

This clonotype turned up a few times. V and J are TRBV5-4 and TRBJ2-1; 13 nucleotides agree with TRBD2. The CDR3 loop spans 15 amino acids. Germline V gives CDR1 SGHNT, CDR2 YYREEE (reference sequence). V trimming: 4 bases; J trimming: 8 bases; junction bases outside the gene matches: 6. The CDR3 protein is CASSPTSGGVDEQFF. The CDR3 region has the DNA TGTGCCAGCAGCCCCACTAGCGGGGGGGTTGATGAGCAGTTCTTC.

Here the CDR3 reads CASSQEGSGETQYF. The CDR3 DNA reads TGCGCCAGCAGCCAGGAGGGCAGCGGGGAGACCCAGTACTTC. The chain couples TRBV5-1 to TRBJ2-5; maybe TRBD2 (6 bases). CDR1 SGHRS and CDR2 YFSETQ come from the germline V gene. The CDR3 runs to 14 residues. Deletions cut 4 bases from V and 5 bases from J, with 15 bases between.

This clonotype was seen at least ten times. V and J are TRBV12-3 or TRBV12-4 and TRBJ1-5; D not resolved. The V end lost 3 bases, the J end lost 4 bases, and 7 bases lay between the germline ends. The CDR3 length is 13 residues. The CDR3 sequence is CASSLMGNQPQHF. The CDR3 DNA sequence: TGTGCCAGCAGTTTGATGGGGAATCAGCCCCAGCATTTT.

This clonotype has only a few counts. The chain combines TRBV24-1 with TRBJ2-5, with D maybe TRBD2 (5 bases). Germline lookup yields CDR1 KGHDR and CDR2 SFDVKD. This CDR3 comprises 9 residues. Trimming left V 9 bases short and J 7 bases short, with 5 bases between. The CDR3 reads CATRGTQYF. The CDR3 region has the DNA TGTGCCACCCGGGGGACCCAGTACTTC.

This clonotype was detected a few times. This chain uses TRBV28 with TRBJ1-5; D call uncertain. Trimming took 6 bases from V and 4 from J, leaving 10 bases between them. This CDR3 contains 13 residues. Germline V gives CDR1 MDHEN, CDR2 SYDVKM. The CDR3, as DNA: TGTGCCAGCAGCCAGTACAGAAATCAGCCCCAGCATTTT. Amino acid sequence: CASSQYRNQPQHF.

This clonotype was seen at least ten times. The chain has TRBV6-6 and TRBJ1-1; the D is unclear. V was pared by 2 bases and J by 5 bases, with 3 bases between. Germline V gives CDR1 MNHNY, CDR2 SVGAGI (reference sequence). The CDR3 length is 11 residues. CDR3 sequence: CASSYLTEAFF. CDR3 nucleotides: TGTGCCAGCAGTTACCTAACTGAAGCTTTCTTT.

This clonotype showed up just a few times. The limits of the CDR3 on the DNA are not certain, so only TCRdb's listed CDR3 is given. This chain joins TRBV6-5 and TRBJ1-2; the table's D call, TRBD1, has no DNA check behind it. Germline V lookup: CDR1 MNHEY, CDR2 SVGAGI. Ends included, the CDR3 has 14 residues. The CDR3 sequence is CASSSSIAGDGYTF.

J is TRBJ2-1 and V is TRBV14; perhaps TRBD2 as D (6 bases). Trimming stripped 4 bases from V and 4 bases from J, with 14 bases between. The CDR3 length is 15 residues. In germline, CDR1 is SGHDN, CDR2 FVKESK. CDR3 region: CASSLLASEYNEQFF. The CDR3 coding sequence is TGTGCCAGCAGCCTCCTGGCTAGCGAGTACAATGAGCAGTTCTTC.

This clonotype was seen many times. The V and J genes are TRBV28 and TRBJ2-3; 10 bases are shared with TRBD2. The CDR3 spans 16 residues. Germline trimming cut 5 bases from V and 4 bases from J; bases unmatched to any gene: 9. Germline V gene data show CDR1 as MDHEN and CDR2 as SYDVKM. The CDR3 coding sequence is TGTGCCAGCAGTGACACCAGCGGGGGGGGATCAGATACGCAGTATTTT. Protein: CASSDTSGGGSDTQYF.

The CDR3 DNA is TGTGCCAGCAGCCAAGATCGAGTGGAGGGGCTGCGGGCTTTCTTT. Amino acid sequence: CASSQDRVEGLRAFF. This chain uses TRBV3-1 with TRBJ1-1, with D perhaps matching TRBD1 (5 bases). Germline V gene data show CDR1 as LGHDT and CDR2 as YNNKEL (reference sequence). The CDR3 is made up of 15 amino acids. V was pared by 0 bases and J by 11 bases, with 19 bases between.

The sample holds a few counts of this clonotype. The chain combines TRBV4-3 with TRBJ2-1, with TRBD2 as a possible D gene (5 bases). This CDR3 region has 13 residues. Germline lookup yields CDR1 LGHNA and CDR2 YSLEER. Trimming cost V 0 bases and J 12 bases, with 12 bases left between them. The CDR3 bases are TGCGCCAGCAGCCAAGATCTCGGGGATGGGCAGTTCTTC. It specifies CASSQDLGDGQFF.

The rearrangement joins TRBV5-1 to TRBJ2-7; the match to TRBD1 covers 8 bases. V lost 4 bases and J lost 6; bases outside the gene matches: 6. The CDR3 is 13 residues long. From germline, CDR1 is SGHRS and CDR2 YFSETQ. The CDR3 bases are TGCGCCAGCAGCGGAGGACAGGGTGGCGAGCAGTACTTC. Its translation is CASSGGQGGEQYF.

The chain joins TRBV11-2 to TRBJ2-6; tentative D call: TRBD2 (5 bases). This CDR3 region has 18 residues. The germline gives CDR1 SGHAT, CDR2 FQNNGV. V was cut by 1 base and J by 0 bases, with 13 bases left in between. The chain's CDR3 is CASSLGGSLSSGANVLTF. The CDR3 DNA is TGTGCCAGCAGCTTAGGTGGGAGTCTTAGCTCTGGGGCCAACGTCCTGACTTTC.

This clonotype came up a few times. This chain's CDR3 is CAGTSGPTYEQYF. The CDR3 nucleotides read TGTGCCGGAACTAGCGGTCCCACCTACGAGCAGTACTTC. The chain joins TRBV19 to TRBJ2-7, with TRBD2 matching over 8 bases. Looked up from germline, CDR1 is LNHDA and CDR2 is SQIVND (reference sequence). The CDR3 length is 13 residues. After removal of 11 bases from V and 2 bases from J, the junction contained 8 bases not matched to a gene. The variable domain in full, completed from reference TRBV19 and TRBJ2-7, reads DGGITQSPKYLFRKEGQNVTLSCEQNLNHDAMYWYRQDPGQGLRLIYYSQIVNDFQKGDIAEGYSVSREKKESFPLTVTSAQKNPTAFYLCAGTSGPTYEQYFGPGTRLTVT.

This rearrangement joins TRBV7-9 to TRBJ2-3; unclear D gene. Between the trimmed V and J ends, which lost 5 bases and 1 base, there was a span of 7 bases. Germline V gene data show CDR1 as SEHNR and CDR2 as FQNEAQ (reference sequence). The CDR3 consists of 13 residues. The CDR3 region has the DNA TGTGCCAGCAGCGTCCAGGGCACAGATACGCAGTATTTT. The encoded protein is CASSVQGTDTQYF.